This TCR beta chain stems from a study of patients and donors after allogeneic stem cell transplantation. TCRdb reprocessed the RT-PCR reads with MiXCR, giving one entry per CDR3 protein. Of hundreds of thousands of distinct CDR3 sequences listed, 16% are singletons. Trimming took 2 bases from V and 7 from J, leaving 12 bases between them. This CDR3 contains 15 residues. Germline V gene sequence: CDR1 SNHLY, CDR2 FYNNEI. This sequence originates from a human donor who was either an allogeneic HSCT recipient or a stem cell or donor lymphocyte infusion donor (not recorded which). It is not recorded whose cells these are; they may come from a transplant donor. This chain links TRBV2 with TRBJ1-6, with TRBD1 as a possible D gene (5 bases). Sequenced sample: blood, either unsorted or a sorted T cell fraction (not recorded which). CDR3 DNA: TGTGCCAGCAGTGAATCGGGAGAGGGGAATTCACCCCTCCACTTT. This translates into CASSESGEGNSPLHF.